Below, 16 T cell receptor beta chains from the same sample are listed, as sequenced in a study of blood T cell repertoires in COVID-19 (dated by TCRdb to the early 2020s). The library came from the immunoSEQ multiplex PCR assay. Here the immuneACCESS table is served through TCRdb, limited to in-frame sequences with V and J called. Missing clones are a known gap in these copies; in checked studies unresolved V genes cover under half, and the rest lacks a known reason. The sample contains around 220,000 clones, roughly 80% of them found a single time. The top ten hold over 9.5% of the sample. Material for sequencing was peripheral blood. The receptors shown here come from a woman of 80 years or more with acute or convalescent COVID-19.

This chain uses TRBV7-2 with TRBJ2-1; 7 bases map to TRBD1. V lost 1 base and J lost 8; bases outside the gene matches: 8. From germline, CDR1 is SGHTA and CDR2 FQGNSA. CDR3 size: 15 residues. This chain's CDR3 is CASSLGTGGSYEQFF. As DNA, the CDR3 is TGTGCCAGCAGCTTAGGGACAGGAGGATCTTATGAGCAGTTCTTC.

In DNA, the CDR3 is TGTGCCAGCAGCAAAGGGCGGCCCTCGAGGACTAGCGGATACTCCTACAATGAGCAGTTCTTC. Protein: CASSKGRPSRTSGYSYNEQFF. The chain links TRBV21-1 to TRBJ2-1; the D call of TRBD2 is as the table states it, not checked on the DNA. TRBV21-1 constitutes a pseudogene. CDR3 length equals 21 residues.

There are a few counts of this clone. The chain carries TRBV18 and TRBJ2-1; maybe TRBD2 (5 bases). The CDR3 sequence is 15 residues long. Germline V CDR1 and CDR2: KGHSH, LQKENI. V was shortened by 5 bases and J by 2 bases, with 13 bases between the two germline ends. The CDR3 loop reads CASSRAGGPYNEQFF. The CDR3 nucleotides read TGTGCCAGCTCAAGGGCCGGCGGGCCCTACAATGAGCAGTTCTTC.

This clone was seen more than once but under ten times. This chain links TRBV19 with TRBJ1-5; a weak D match, TRBD1 (6 bases). Per the germline V gene, CDR1 is LNHDA and CDR2 is SQIVND (reference sequence). CDR3 length equals 14 residues. V dropped 6 bases and J dropped 0 bases, with 9 bases sitting between them. In DNA form, the CDR3 reads TGTGCCAGTAGAAGACAGGCTAGCAATCAGCCCCAGCATTTT. Its translation: CASRRQASNQPQHF.

This rearrangement joins TRBV18 to TRBJ1-2, with 8 bases matching TRBD1. This CDR3 is built from 15 residues. After removal of 3 bases from V and 5 bases from J, the junction contained 8 bases not matched to a gene. The germline V gene has CDR1 KGHSH and CDR2 LQKENI. For the CDR3, the DNA is TGTGCCAGCTCACCCCCGACAGGGGTGGGATATGGCTACACCTTC. This translates into CASSPPTGVGYGYTF.

J is TRBJ2-1 and V is TRBV5-1; a weak D match, TRBD2 (6 bases). V gave up 2 bases and J gave up 6 bases, with 15 bases separating them. CDR3 length: 15 residues. Germline V CDR1 and CDR2: SGHRS, YFSETQ. CDR3 protein: CASSLTSMGGNEQFF. The CDR3 DNA is TGCGCCAGCAGCTTAACAAGTATGGGGGGCAATGAGCAGTTCTTC.

The CDR3 DNA reads TGTGCCAGCAGCGTACATTGGAGGACCACTGGAAACACCATATATTTT. Its translation: CASSVHWRTTGNTIYF. The chain is built from TRBV9 and TRBJ1-3; no firm D call. The CDR3 is 16 residues long. V shed 1 base and J shed 2 bases, with 13 bases lying between them. The germline CDR1 and CDR2 sequences are SGDLS and YYNGEE.

V and J are TRBV14 and TRBJ2-2; 8 bases agree with TRBD1. Per the germline V gene, CDR1 is SGHDN and CDR2 is FVKESK. J lost 7 bases, V lost 2 bases, and 9 bases had no gene match. The CDR3 is made up of 16 amino acids. CDR3 amino acids: CASSQLGQGEIGELFF. The CDR3 region has the DNA TGTGCCAGCAGCCAACTCGGACAGGGCGAAATCGGGGAGCTGTTTTTT.

This clone was picked up a small number of times. The chain recombines TRBV7-2 with TRBJ1-1, with D perhaps matching TRBD1 (5 bases). Germline V lookup: CDR1 SGHTA, CDR2 FQGNSA. The CDR3 covers 16 residues. The V gene lost 1 base and the J gene lost 2 bases, with 14 bases spanning the gap. DNA for the CDR3: TGTGCCAGCAGCTTAGTTTCGGTCAGGGAAAACACTGAAGCTTTCTTT. Amino acid sequence: CASSLVSVRENTEAFF.

The V and J genes are TRBV9 and TRBJ1-1; no clear D. V was cut by 4 bases and J by 10 bases, with 26 bases left in between. Per germline, CDR1 SGDLS and CDR2 YYNGEE. CDR3 length equals 16 residues. As DNA, the CDR3 is TGTGCCAGCAGCCCAACTGGACGGACTGAACACATTCGAGCTTTCTTT. It translates to CASSPTGRTEHIRAFF.

In its sample, this clone was seen once. The CDR3 DNA sequence: TGTGCCAGCAGCTTGCAGGGGGCGACTAATGAAAAACTGTTTTTT. This encodes CASSLQGATNEKLFF. This chain connects TRBV5-4 to TRBJ1-4; TRBD1 matches at 8 bases. Germline CDR1 reads SGHNT; CDR2 reads YYREEE (reference sequence). J gave up 2 bases and V 1 base, and 1 base lay outside the gene matches. The CDR3 is 15 amino acids.

In its sample, this clone was seen once. The chain has TRBV5-1 and TRBJ2-5; D call uncertain. Germline assignment: CDR1 SGHRS and CDR2 YFSETQ. The CDR3 has 14 amino acids. Trimming left V 0 bases short and J 2 bases short, with 8 bases between. The CDR3 region is CASSLGGKQETQYF. Here the CDR3 DNA reads TGCGCCAGCAGCTTGGGAGGTAAACAAGAGACCCAGTACTTC.

This clone was recorded a few times. The chain employs TRBV7-2 and TRBJ1-4, with D tentatively TRBD1 (5 bases). Between the trimmed V and J ends, which lost 5 bases and 8 bases, there was a span of 18 bases. Per the germline V gene, CDR1 is SGHTA and CDR2 is FQGNSA. CDR3 length: 15 amino acids. CDR3 amino acids: CASSPPWGGGEKLFF. The CDR3 DNA reads TGTGCCAGCAGCCCACCGTGGGGGGGAGGCGAAAAACTGTTTTTT.

This chain links TRBV27 with TRBJ1-1; maybe TRBD1 (6 bases). Trimming shortened V by 5 bases and J by 1 base, and 17 bases separated the two germline ends. Germline V gene data show CDR1 as MNHEY and CDR2 as SMNVEV (reference sequence). The CDR3 contains 16 residues. The CDR3 here is CASSPNPGQRNTEAFF. As DNA, the CDR3 is TGTGCCAGCAGTCCCAATCCCGGACAGAGGAACACTGAAGCTTTCTTT.

CDR3 DNA: TGTGCCAGCAGCTTAGGAGGATCCGGGGAGCTGTTTTTT. Translation: CASSLGGSGELFF. The chain uses TRBV5-6 and TRBJ2-2; tentatively, D is TRBD2 (5 bases). The germline V gene encodes CDR1 SGHDT and CDR2 YYEEEE. CDR3 length equals 13 residues. Trimming removed 2 bases from V and 6 bases from J, with 8 bases in between.

The CDR3 bases are TGTGCCAGCAGCCCAGCGGGGGCAGACCGCAAGCAGTACTTC. Encoded protein: CASSPAGADRKQYF. The chain links TRBV4-2 to TRBJ2-7, with 8 bases lining up with TRBD2. The CDR3 extends over 14 amino acids. J was trimmed by 8 bases and V by 4 bases; bases with no gene match: 10. Germline lookup yields CDR1 LGHNA and CDR2 YNFKEQ.